This T cell receptor (beta chain) was documented in a study of patients and donors after allogeneic stem cell transplantation. This clonotype was counted a few times. TCRdb itself ran the RT-PCR reads through MiXCR, one entry per CDR3 protein. The data show more than 850,000 distinct CDR3 sequences, with around 17% seen just once and around 6% held by the top ten. Deletions cut 5 bases from V and 7 bases from J, with 13 bases between. The germline V gene has CDR1 MNHEY and CDR2 SMNVEV (reference sequence). This CDR3 spans 13 amino acids. The sample was blood, either unsorted or a sorted T cell fraction (not recorded which). This receptor was identified in a human donor who was either an allogeneic HSCT recipient or a stem cell or donor lymphocyte infusion donor (not recorded which). It is not recorded whose cells these are; they may come from a transplant donor. V is TRBV27 and J is TRBJ2-3, with D possibly matching TRBD2 (6 bases). CDR3 sequence: CASSTGLPNTQYF. CDR3 nucleotide sequence: TGTGCCAGCAGTACGGGACTTCCCAATACGCAGTATTTT.